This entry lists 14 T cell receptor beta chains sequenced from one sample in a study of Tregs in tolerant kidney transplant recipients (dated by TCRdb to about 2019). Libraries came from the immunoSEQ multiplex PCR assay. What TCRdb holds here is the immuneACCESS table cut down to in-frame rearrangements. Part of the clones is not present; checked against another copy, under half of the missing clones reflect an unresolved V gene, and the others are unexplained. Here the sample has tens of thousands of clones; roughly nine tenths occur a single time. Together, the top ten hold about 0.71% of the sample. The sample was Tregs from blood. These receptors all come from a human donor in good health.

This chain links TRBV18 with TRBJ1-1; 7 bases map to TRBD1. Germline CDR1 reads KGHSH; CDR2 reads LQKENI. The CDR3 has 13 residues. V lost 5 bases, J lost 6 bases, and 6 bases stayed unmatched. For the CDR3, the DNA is TGTGCCAGCTCAATCACAGGGGAAGCTGAAGCTTTCTTT. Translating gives CASSITGEAEAFF.

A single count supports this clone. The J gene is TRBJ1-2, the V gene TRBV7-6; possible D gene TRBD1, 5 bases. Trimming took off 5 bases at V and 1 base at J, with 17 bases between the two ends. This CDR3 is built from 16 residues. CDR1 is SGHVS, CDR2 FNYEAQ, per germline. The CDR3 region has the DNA TGTGCCAGCAGCAAGACCCGGGACCGTCATAACTATGGCTACACCTTC. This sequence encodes CASSKTRDRHNYGYTF.

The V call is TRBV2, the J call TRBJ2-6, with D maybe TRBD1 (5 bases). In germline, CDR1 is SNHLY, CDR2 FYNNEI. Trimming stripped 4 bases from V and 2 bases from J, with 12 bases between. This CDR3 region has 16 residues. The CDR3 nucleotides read TGTGCCAGCAGTGGAAAGCTGGGGCCTGGGGCCAACGTCCTGACTTTC. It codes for CASSGKLGPGANVLTF.

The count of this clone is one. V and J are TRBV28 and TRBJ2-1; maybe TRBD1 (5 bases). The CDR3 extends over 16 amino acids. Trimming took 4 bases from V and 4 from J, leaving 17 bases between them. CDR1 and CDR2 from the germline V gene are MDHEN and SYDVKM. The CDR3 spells CASSSPLGPGYNEQFF. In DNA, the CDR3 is TGTGCCAGCAGTTCTCCCCTGGGGCCCGGATACAATGAGCAGTTCTTC. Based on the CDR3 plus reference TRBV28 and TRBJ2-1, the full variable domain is DVKVTQSSRYLVKRTGEKVFLECVQDMDHENMFWYRQDPGLGLRLIYFSYDVKMKEKGDIPEGYSVSREKKERFSLILESASTNQTSMYLCASSSPLGPGYNEQFFGPGTRLTVL.

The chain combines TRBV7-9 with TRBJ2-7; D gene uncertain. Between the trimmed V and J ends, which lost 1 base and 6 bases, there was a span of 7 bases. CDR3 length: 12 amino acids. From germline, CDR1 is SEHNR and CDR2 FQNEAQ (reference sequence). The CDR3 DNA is TGTGCCAGCAGCTTAGTTTCCGTCGAGCAGTACTTC. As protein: CASSLVSVEQYF.

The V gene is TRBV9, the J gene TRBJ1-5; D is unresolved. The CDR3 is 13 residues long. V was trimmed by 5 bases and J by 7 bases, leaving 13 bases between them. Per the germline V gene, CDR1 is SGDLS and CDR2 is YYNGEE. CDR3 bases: TGTGCCAGCAGTAAAAGCCCCGGACAGCCCCAGCATTTT. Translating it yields CASSKSPGQPQHF.

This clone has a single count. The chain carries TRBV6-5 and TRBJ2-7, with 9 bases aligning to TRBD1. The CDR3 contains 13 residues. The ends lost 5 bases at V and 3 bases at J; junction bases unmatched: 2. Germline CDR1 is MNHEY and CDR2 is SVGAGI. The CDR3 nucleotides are TGTGCCAGCAGTCGGGACAGGGTCTACGAGCAGTACTTC. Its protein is CASSRDRVYEQYF.

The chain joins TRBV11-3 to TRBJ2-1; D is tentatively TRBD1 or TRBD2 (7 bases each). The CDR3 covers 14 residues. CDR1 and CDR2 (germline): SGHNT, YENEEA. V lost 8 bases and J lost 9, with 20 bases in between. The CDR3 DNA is TGTGCCAGCTCAGGGGGGGTTAGCTCGGGTGAGCAGTTCTTC. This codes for CASSGGVSSGEQFF.

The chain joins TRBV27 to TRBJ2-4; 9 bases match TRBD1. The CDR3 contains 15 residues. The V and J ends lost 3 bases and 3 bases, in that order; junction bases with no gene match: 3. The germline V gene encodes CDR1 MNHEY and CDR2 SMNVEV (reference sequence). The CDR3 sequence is CASSFRTGVKNIQYF. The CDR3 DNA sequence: TGTGCCAGCAGTTTTCGGACAGGGGTCAAAAACATTCAGTACTTC.

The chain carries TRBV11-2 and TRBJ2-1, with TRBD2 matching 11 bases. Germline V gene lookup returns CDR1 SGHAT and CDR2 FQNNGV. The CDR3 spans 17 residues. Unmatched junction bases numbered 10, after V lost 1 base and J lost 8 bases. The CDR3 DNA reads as TGTGCCAGCAGCTTAGTCGGTTGGCTAGCGGGAGGATATGAGCAGTTCTTC. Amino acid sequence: CASSLVGWLAGGYEQFF.

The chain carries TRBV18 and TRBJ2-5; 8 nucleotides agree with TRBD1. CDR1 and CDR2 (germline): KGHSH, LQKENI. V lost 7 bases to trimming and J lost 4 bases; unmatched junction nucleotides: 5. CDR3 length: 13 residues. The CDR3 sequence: CASFPDRGETQYF. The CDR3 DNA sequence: TGTGCCAGCTTCCCCGACAGGGGAGAGACCCAGTACTTC.

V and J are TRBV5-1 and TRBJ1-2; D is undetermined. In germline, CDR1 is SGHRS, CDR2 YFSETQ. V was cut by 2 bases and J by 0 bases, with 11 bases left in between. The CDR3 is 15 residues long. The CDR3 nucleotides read TGCGCCAGCAGCTTCTGGATTGGACCTAACTATGGCTACACCTTC. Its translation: CASSFWIGPNYGYTF.

The CDR3 nucleotides read TGTGCCAGCAGCCAGAACCGGAATCAGCCCCAGCATTTT. This translates into CASSQNRNQPQHF. V and J are TRBV11-2 and TRBJ1-5, with D unclear. V shed 5 bases and J shed 4 bases, with 9 bases lying between them. CDR1 SGHAT and CDR2 FQNNGV come from the germline V gene. The CDR3 is 13 residues long.

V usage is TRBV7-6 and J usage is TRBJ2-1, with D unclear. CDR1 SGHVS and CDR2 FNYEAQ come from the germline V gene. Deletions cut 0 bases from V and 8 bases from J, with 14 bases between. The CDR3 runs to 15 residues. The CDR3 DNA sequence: TGTGCCAGCAGCTTAGCAGAATCTCTGTTACATGAGCAGTTCTTC. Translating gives CASSLAESLLHEQFF.